These T cell receptor beta chains were read from a single sample in a study of shared clonotypes between healthy human individuals. The table came from immunoSEQ multiplex PCR; TCRdb's copy has only in-frame clones and leaves some out. The table has 2 million to 2.5 million clones, 85% to 95% seen once; the top ten hold 1% to 1.3%. Sample: naive CD8+ T cells sorted from blood. These receptor sequences come from a man aged 18-30 years in good health. The CDR3 runs from the conserved cysteine through the conserved F or W. A D gene is named only where the DNA matches it firmly. Clone sizes are given selectively: once, few, many, or a class where the clone is expanded.

CDR3aa	CDR3nt	abundance	v_gene	d_gene	j_gene
CASSFLTGGESPLHF	TGTGCCAGCAGCTTCCTTACAGGGGGGGAGTCACCCCTCCACTTT	NA	TRBV7-9	TRBD1	TRBJ1-6
CASSSSLADPNTGELFF	TGTGCCAGCAGCTCCAGTTTAGCGGACCCAAACACCGGGGAGCTGTTTTTT	NA	TRBV7-2	NA	TRBJ2-2
CAISRRDSSNEKLFF	TGTGCCATTTCTCGCCGGGACAGCTCTAATGAAAAACTGTTTTTT	NA	TRBV6-1	TRBD1	TRBJ1-4
CASRDEGLADYEQYF	TGTGCCAGCAGGGATGAGGGACTAGCGGACTACGAGCAGTACTTC	NA	TRBV6-6	TRBD2	TRBJ2-7
CASSSLKTSGSDTQYF	TGTGCCAGCAGTTCCCTTAAGACTAGCGGGAGCGATACGCAGTATTTT	NA	TRBV27	TRBD2	TRBJ2-3
CASSLEFYEQYF	TGTGCCAGCAGCTTAGAATTCTACGAGCAGTACTTC	NA	TRBV7-9	NA	TRBJ2-7
CASSWTGPSSYNEQFF	TGTGCCAGCAGCTGGACCGGGCCCAGCTCCTACAATGAGCAGTTCTTC	NA	TRBV7-9	NA	TRBJ2-1
CASSQGASGNTEAFF	TGTGCCAGCAGCCAGGGAGCCTCAGGGAACACTGAAGCTTTCTTT	NA	TRBV7-3	NA	TRBJ1-1
CASQVLNQTQYF	TGTGCCAGCCAGGTTTTAAATCAGACCCAGTACTTC	once	TRBV6-4	NA	TRBJ2-5
CASSEDTASYEQYF	TGTGCCAGCAGTGAAGATACAGCTAGCTACGAGCAGTACTTC	NA	TRBV2	NA	TRBJ2-7
CASSVEAGGTDTQYF	TGTGCCAGCAGCGTAGAAGCGGGGGGCACAGATACGCAGTATTTT	NA	TRBV9	TRBD2	TRBJ2-3
CASSLASVGQPDTQYF	TGCGCCAGCAGCTTGGCCAGCGTGGGACAGCCAGATACGCAGTATTTT	NA	TRBV5-1	TRBD1	TRBJ2-3
CASSLFPGLEGHSPLHF	TGTGCCAGCAGTTTATTCCCGGGCCTAGAGGGTCACTCACCCCTCCACTTT	NA	TRBV28	NA	TRBJ1-6
CASSFMGGNEQFF	TGTGCCAGCAGCTTCATGGGGGGAAATGAGCAGTTCTTC	NA	TRBV5-4	NA	TRBJ2-1
CASKYTGAETQYF	TGCGCCAGCAAATATACAGGGGCGGAGACCCAGTACTTC	NA	TRBV5-1	TRBD1	TRBJ2-5
CASSFPPSGGTDTQYF	TGTGCCAGCAGCTTCCCGCCTAGCGGGGGTACAGATACGCAGTATTTT	NA	TRBV7-6	TRBD2	TRBJ2-3
CASSAGAGVAYEQYF	TGTGCCAGCAGTGCTGGGGCGGGAGTGGCCTACGAGCAGTACTTC	once	TRBV27	TRBD2	TRBJ2-7
CASSSRLLVLGTEAFF	TGTGCCAGCAGTTCCCGACTACTCGTGTTGGGCACTGAAGCTTTCTTT	NA	TRBV28	NA	TRBJ1-1
CASSQSPGPSYEQYF	TGTGCCAGCAGCCAATCTCCGGGACCGAGCTACGAGCAGTACTTC	NA	TRBV16	NA	TRBJ2-7
CASRGQTGVNEQFF	TGTGCCAGCAGGGGGCAGACAGGGGTCAATGAGCAGTTCTTC	NA	TRBV2	TRBD1	TRBJ2-1
CASSFGQGFAEAFF	TGTGCCAGCAGTTTTGGACAGGGCTTCGCTGAAGCTTTCTTT	NA	TRBV27	TRBD1	TRBJ1-1
CASSEYDSDQPQHF	TGTGCCAGCAGTGAATACGACTCAGATCAGCCCCAGCATTTT	NA	TRBV25-1	NA	TRBJ1-5
CASSYGWSSYEQYF	TGTGCCAGCAGTTACGGCTGGAGCTCCTACGAGCAGTACTTC	few	TRBV6-6	NA	TRBJ2-7
CASSKNRDQPQHF	TGTGCCAGCAGCAAGAACAGGGATCAGCCCCAGCATTTT	NA	TRBV28	NA	TRBJ1-5